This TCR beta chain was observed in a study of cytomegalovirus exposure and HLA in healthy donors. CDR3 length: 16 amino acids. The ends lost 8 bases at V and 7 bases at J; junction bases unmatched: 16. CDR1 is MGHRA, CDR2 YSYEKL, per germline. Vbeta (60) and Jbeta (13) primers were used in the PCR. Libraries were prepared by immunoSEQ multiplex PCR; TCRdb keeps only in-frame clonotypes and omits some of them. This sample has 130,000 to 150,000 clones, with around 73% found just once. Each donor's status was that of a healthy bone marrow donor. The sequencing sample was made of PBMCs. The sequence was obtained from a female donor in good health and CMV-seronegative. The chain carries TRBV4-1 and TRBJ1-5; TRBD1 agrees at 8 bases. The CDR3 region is CASSYNSTGGRQPQHF. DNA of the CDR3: TGCGCCAGCTCTTACAATTCCACAGGGGGTAGACAGCCCCAGCATTTT.